A single sample is the source of the 5 T cell receptor beta chains below, sequenced in a study of T-cell memory formation after mild COVID-19. TCRdb analysed the 5' RACE reads with MiXCR anew, one entry per CDR3 protein. The data hold around 320,000 distinct CDR3 sequences, with roughly an eighth observed a single time. The sample comprised PBMCs or a T cell subset sorted from them (not recorded which). These receptors were obtained from a man between 18 and 35 years old who had mild COVID-19 (a few samples of this study predate the infection). Cell type and time point are not known.

This chain connects TRBV4-2 to TRBJ1-5, with TRBD1 matching 7 bases. The germline V gene encodes CDR1 LGHNA and CDR2 YNFKEQ. The CDR3 has 14 residues. The trim removed 2 bases at V and 4 bases at J, leaving 2 bases unmatched. The CDR3 sequence is CASSQSTGNQPQHF. CDR3 coding DNA: TGTGCCAGCAGCCAATCGACAGGGAATCAGCCCCAGCATTTT.

The J gene is TRBJ2-1, the V gene TRBV4-1, with TRBD1 matching 7 bases. The CDR3 has 13 residues. V shed 6 bases, J shed 9 bases, and the junction held 8 bases outside the gene matches. The V gene's germline CDR1 is MGHRA and CDR2 YSYEKL. The CDR3 coding sequence is TGCGCCAGCAGGGGGCGGACAGGCCCTGAGCAGTTCTTC. The encoded protein is CASRGRTGPEQFF.

This clonotype showed up many times. This chain connects TRBV19 to TRBJ2-1, with TRBD2 matching over 10 bases. Germline-derived CDR1 and CDR2 are LNHDA and SQIVND (reference sequence). This CDR3 comprises 15 residues. The V gene end was trimmed by 4 bases and the J gene end by 5 bases; junction bases not matched to a gene: 5. The CDR3 bases are TGTGCCAGTAGTAGAACTAGCGGGGACCACAATGAGCAGTTCTTC. Its translation: CASSRTSGDHNEQFF.

This clonotype was picked up a small number of times. The chain employs TRBV6-7 and TRBJ2-6, with a possible D match to TRBD1 (6 bases). TRBV6-7 qualifies as an ORF whose function is uncertain. Trimming removed 4 bases at V and 2 bases at J, with 15 bases between. This CDR3 has 17 amino acids. The DNA for the CDR3 is TGTGCCAGCAGTTTGAATGCAGGGGAGACTGGGGCCAACGTCCTGACTTTC. It yields the protein CASSLNAGETGANVLTF.

V usage is TRBV20-1 and J usage is TRBJ1-5, with 7 bases lining up with TRBD1. The CDR3 extends over 15 amino acids. Germline values: CDR1 DFQATT, CDR2 SNEGSKA (reference sequence). V lost 5 bases to trimming and J lost 2 bases; unmatched junction nucleotides: 9. CDR3 bases: TGCAGTGCTCCGCGGACAGGCGGAGGCAATCAGCCCCAGCATTTT. Protein sequence: CSAPRTGGGNQPQHF.